This T cell receptor beta chain originates from a study of OX40 agonist ivuxolimab in advanced cancers. A remark on this clone: Its matching antigen is unknown.

The method was immunoSEQ multiplex PCR; TCRdb's version includes in-frame clones alone and lacks a portion of them. This table has tens of thousands of clones, 70% to 85% appearing once. Study-wide findings and caveats: Among expanded peripheral T cells, antigen specificity went undetermined. In CD8+ T cells, expanded clones were on average more numerous than in CD4+.

The origin of this receptor is an adult with an advanced solid tumor such as melanoma, head and neck, liver or kidney cancer. The input for sequencing was CD4+ or CD8+ T cells sorted from blood, taken in a trial of the OX40 agonist ivuxolimab.

The CDR3 nucleotides are TGTGCCAGCAGTTTAAGGAGACAGTATGGTTATGGCTACACCTTC. It yields the protein CASSLRRQYGYGYTF. The V call is TRBV28, the J call TRBJ1-2, with D tentatively TRBD1 (5 bases). Germline V gene sequence: CDR1 MDHEN, CDR2 SYDVKM. This CDR3 is 15 amino acids long. V lost 2 bases and J lost 5, with 15 bases in between.